This T cell receptor (beta chain) originates from a study of blood T cell repertoires in COVID-19. Study summary: Spain, Italy and the United States supplied samples that represented acute and convalescent COVID-19.

The CDR3 totals 14 residues. Germline CDR1 reads WSHSY; CDR2 reads SAAADI. Trimming took 4 bases from V and 2 from J, leaving 11 bases between them. Produced via immunoSEQ multiplex PCR; TCRdb's table is partial and in-frame only. The table has approximately 250,000 clones, 75% to 90% seen once. Sequenced: PBMCs or T cells enriched from blood (not recorded which). The TCR originated in a woman aged 25-40 years who had recovered from COVID-19. The J gene is TRBJ1-1, the V gene TRBV10-2, with no clear D. CDR3 DNA sequence: TGCGCCAGCAGTGGGGTACGGAGAAACACTGAAGCTTTCTTT. Amino acids: CASSGVRRNTEAFF.